The present T cell receptor (beta chain) was sequenced within a study of OX40 agonist ivuxolimab in advanced cancers. Here immunoSEQ multiplex PCR was the method, and the copy in TCRdb shows in-frame clones only, minus some. The sample records roughly 80,000 clones, 86% being singletons. Germline values: CDR1 SGHAT, CDR2 FQDESV (reference sequence). The V and J ends lost 3 bases and 0 bases, in that order; junction bases with no gene match: 14. This CDR3 is built from 19 residues. The chain is built from TRBV11-1 and TRBJ2-1; TRBD1 agrees at 7 bases. The TCR was taken from an adult with an advanced solid tumor such as melanoma, head and neck, liver or kidney cancer. The source was CD4+ or CD8+ T cells sorted from blood, collected in a trial of the OX40 agonist ivuxolimab. The CDR3 bases are TGTGCCAGCAGCTTCCCCCCCCGGGACAGTTGGAGCTCCTACAATGAGCAGTTCTTC. Translation: CASSFPPRDSWSSYNEQFF. The whole variable domain, filled in from reference TRBV11-1 and TRBJ2-1, reads EAEVAQSPRYKITEKSQAVAFWCDPISGHATLYWYRQILGQGPELLVQFQDESVVDDSQLPKDRFSAERLKGVDSTLKIQPAELGDSAMYLCASSFPPRDSWSSYNEQFFGPGTRLTVL.